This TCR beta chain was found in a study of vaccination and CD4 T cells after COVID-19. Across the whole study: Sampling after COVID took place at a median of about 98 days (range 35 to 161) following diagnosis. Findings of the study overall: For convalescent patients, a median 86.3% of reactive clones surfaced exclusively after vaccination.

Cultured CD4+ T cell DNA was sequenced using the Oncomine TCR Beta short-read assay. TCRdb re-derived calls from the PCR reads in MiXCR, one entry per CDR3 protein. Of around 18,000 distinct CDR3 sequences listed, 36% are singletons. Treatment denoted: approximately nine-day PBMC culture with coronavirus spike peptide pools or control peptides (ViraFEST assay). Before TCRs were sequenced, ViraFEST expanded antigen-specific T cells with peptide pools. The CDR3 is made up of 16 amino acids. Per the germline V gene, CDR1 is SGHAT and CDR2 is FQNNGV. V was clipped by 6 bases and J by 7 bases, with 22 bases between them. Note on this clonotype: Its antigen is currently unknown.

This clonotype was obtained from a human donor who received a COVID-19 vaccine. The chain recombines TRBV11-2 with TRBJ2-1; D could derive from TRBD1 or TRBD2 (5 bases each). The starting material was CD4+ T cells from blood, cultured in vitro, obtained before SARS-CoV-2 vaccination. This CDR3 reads CASSAPPGPLKNEQFF. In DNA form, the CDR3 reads TGTGCCAGCAGTGCCCCCCCGGGACCCCTTAAGAATGAGCAGTTCTTC.